Shown below are 32 T cell receptor beta chains from a single sample sequenced in a study of T cells after yellow fever vaccination. Using its own MiXCR run on the 5' RACE reads, TCRdb lists one record per CDR3 protein. The sample records 250,000 to 400,000 distinct CDR3 sequences, over 4% being singletons. Source: PBMCs, taken 5 days after the yellow fever booster vaccination. These receptor sequences come from a man aged 18-30 years who received the YFV17D yellow fever vaccine.

The chain links TRBV9 to TRBJ1-4, with D unresolved. This CDR3 contains 21 residues. V gave up 0 bases and J gave up 10 bases, with 34 bases separating them. Germline CDR1 reads SGDLS; CDR2 reads YYNGEE. The CDR3, as DNA: TGTGCCAGCAGCGTAGCATGTCAGGCTAAGTTCGTTGGCTTTAGATTTAGAAAACTGTTTTTT. This sequence encodes CASSVACQAKFVGFRFRKLFF.

CDR3 sequence (DNA): TGCAGTGCCCACGGGGCGTCAGGCTACACCTTC. It translates to CSAHGASGYTF. The genes are TRBV20-1 and TRBJ1-2; D possibly corresponds to TRBD1 (5 bases). The germline gives CDR1 DFQATT, CDR2 SNEGSKA (reference sequence). The CDR3 is 11 amino acids. Between the trimmed V and J ends, which lost 6 bases and 8 bases, there was a span of 13 bases.

This clonotype was observed a few times. The chain uses TRBV19 and TRBJ2-2, with 7 bases fitting TRBD1. J was trimmed by 0 bases and V by 3 bases; bases with no gene match: 7. CDR1 is LNHDA and CDR2 is SQIVND in the germline V gene (reference sequence). CDR3 length: 17 amino acids. CDR3 protein: CASSILTDRANTGELFF. CDR3 sequence (DNA): TGTGCCAGTAGTATTCTTACCGACAGGGCGAACACCGGGGAGCTGTTTTTT.

This clonotype was seen many times. The chain links TRBV5-1 to TRBJ2-7; 8 bases map to TRBD1. The CDR3 consists of 14 residues. From germline, CDR1 is SGHRS and CDR2 YFSETQ. Germline trimming cut 3 bases from V and 2 bases from J; bases unmatched to any gene: 4. CDR3 nucleotide sequence: TGCGCCAGCAGCTCCGGACAGGGAACCTACGAGCAGTACTTC. Translated, it gives CASSSGQGTYEQYF. The entire variable domain, with the rest obtained from reference TRBV5-1 and TRBJ2-7, is as follows: KAGVTQTPRYLIKTRGQQVTLSCSPISGHRSVSWYQQTPGQGLQFLFEYFSETQRNKGNFPGRFSGRQFSNSRSEMNVSTLELGDSALYLCASSSGQGTYEQYFGPGTRLTVT.

The rearrangement uses TRBV6-6 and TRBJ1-5; 11 nucleotides align to TRBD1. The CDR3 spans 17 residues. Per germline, CDR1 MNHNY and CDR2 SVGAGI (reference sequence). Unmatched junction bases numbered 9, after V lost 4 bases and J lost 4 bases. The CDR3 DNA reads TGTGCCAGCAGTTCCAACTCCGGGACAGGGGGTAATCAGCCCCAGCATTTT. Amino acid sequence: CASSSNSGTGGNQPQHF.

The chain combines TRBV5-1 with TRBJ2-2; possibly TRBD1 or TRBD2 for D (6 bases each). There are 15 residues in the CDR3. V lost 2 bases, J lost 9 bases, and 17 bases lay in between. CDR1 and CDR2 from the germline V gene are SGHRS and YFSETQ. CDR3 in amino acids: CASSFTGGGHRELFF. Here the CDR3 DNA reads TGCGCCAGCAGCTTTACCGGGGGCGGACATCGGGAGCTGTTTTTT.

This clonotype was detected only a few times. The rearrangement uses TRBV7-3 and TRBJ1-6, with TRBD1 matching over 9 bases. V was clipped by 4 bases and J by 7 bases; unmatched bases: 5. Per germline, CDR1 SGHTA and CDR2 FQGTGA. The length of the CDR3 is 15 residues. In DNA form, the CDR3 reads TGTGCCAGCAGCTCCGGACAGGGGAAAAATTCACCCCTCCACTTT. Residues: CASSSGQGKNSPLHF.

There are a few counts of this clonotype. V and J are TRBV7-8 and TRBJ2-5; 7 positions agree with TRBD1. This CDR3 contains 15 residues. V shed 5 bases, J shed 5 bases, and the junction held 11 bases outside the gene matches. Germline-derived CDR1 and CDR2 are SGHVS and FQNEAQ. The DNA for the CDR3 is TGTGCCAGCAGCCTCAGGCGACAGGGTCGGGAGACCCAGTACTTC. Protein: CASSLRRQGRETQYF.

There are a few counts of this clonotype. This sequence joins TRBV7-8 and TRBJ2-7, with TRBD1 matching over 8 bases. CDR1 SGHVS and CDR2 FQNEAQ come from the germline V gene. V was clipped by 7 bases and J by 5 bases; unmatched bases: 10. The CDR3 contains 14 residues. The CDR3 protein is CASTPQGGIHEQYF. In nucleotides, the CDR3 is TGTGCCAGCACCCCACAGGGGGGCATCCACGAGCAGTACTTC. Full variable domain (missing parts from reference TRBV7-8 and TRBJ2-7): GAGVSQSPRYKVAKRGQDVALRCDPISGHVSLFWYQQALGQGPEFLTYFQNEAQLDKSGLPSDRFFAERPEGSVSTLKIQRTQQEDSAVYLCASTPQGGIHEQYFGPGTRLTVT.

This clonotype was counted many times. The V call is TRBV5-1, the J call TRBJ2-1; D ambiguous. V was pared by 3 bases and J by 5 bases, with 6 bases between. CDR1 is SGHRS, CDR2 YFSETQ, per germline. CDR3 length: 12 residues. The CDR3 region is CASSWQDNEQFF. In DNA, the CDR3 is TGCGCCAGCAGCTGGCAAGACAATGAGCAGTTCTTC.

The DNA of the CDR3 is TGCAGCGTTGTAGGGCACAGGGGGGACTACGAGCAGTACTTC. This encodes CSVVGHRGDYEQYF. V is TRBV29-1 and J is TRBJ2-7; 8 bases are shared with TRBD1. J gave up 3 bases and V 4 bases, and 8 bases lay outside the gene matches. Germline V lookup: CDR1 SQVTM, CDR2 ANQGSEA. The CDR3 length is 14 residues.

The gene calls are TRBV4-1 and TRBJ2-5; TRBD2 agrees at 9 bases. This CDR3 is built from 16 residues. The germline V gene has CDR1 MGHRA and CDR2 YSYEKL. Trimming at V came to 5 bases and at J to 4 bases, leaving 11 bases not matched to a gene. The CDR3 reads CASSYRSGGGGETQYF. CDR3 nucleotide sequence: TGCGCCAGCAGCTACCGTAGCGGGGGCGGGGGAGAGACCCAGTACTTC.

This chain connects TRBV3-1 to TRBJ2-4; 8 bases align to TRBD2. The CDR3 totals 18 residues. J lost 0 bases, V lost 4 bases, and 11 bases had no gene match. CDR1 is LGHDT, CDR2 YNNKEL, per germline (reference sequence). This chain's CDR3 is CASSPSGGPGIAKNIQYF. CDR3 nucleotides: TGTGCCAGCAGCCCCAGCGGGGGCCCTGGCATAGCCAAAAACATTCAGTACTTC.

The chain links TRBV7-3 to TRBJ1-5, with unresolved D. CDR3 length: 13 amino acids. V was clipped by 2 bases and J by 4 bases, with 6 bases between them. The germline gives CDR1 SGHTA, CDR2 FQGTGA. The CDR3 DNA is TGTGCCAGCAGCTTATATCCAAATCAGCCCCAGCATTTT. Translation: CASSLYPNQPQHF.

This clonotype came up many times. The genes are TRBV5-4 and TRBJ1-4; D gene ambiguous. V shed 1 base and J shed 8 bases, with 6 bases lying between them. Germline V lookup: CDR1 SGHNT, CDR2 YYREEE (reference sequence). This CDR3 has 12 residues. Here the CDR3 DNA reads TGTGCCAGCAGCTTGCGTAACGAAAAACTGTTTTTT. This codes for CASSLRNEKLFF.

Only a few counts were recorded for this clonotype. The genes are TRBV4-2 and TRBJ1-1; 8 bases fit TRBD1. CDR1 and CDR2 (germline): LGHNA, YNFKEQ. The CDR3 is 17 amino acids. V lost 1 base to trimming and J lost 5 bases; unmatched junction nucleotides: 12. The CDR3 coding sequence is TGTGCCAGCAGCCAAGCGTTAATTGGACAGGGTGAAACTGAAGCTTTCTTT. Residues: CASSQALIGQGETEAFF.

This chain uses TRBV11-2 with TRBJ2-1; D is undetermined. The CDR3 totals 15 residues. V lost 2 bases to trimming and J lost 8 bases, with 16 bases between them. Germline V gives CDR1 SGHAT, CDR2 FQNNGV. In DNA form, the CDR3 reads TGTGCCAGCAGCTTACGTAGGGTAATAGGTGATGAGCAGTTCTTC. It specifies CASSLRRVIGDEQFF.

The V call is TRBV20-1, the J call TRBJ1-6; perhaps TRBD1 as D (5 bases). CDR1 DFQATT and CDR2 SNEGSKA come from the germline V gene (reference sequence). The CDR3 contains 15 residues. Deletions cut 2 bases from V and 7 bases from J, with 15 bases between. For the CDR3, the DNA is TGCAGTGCTAGATCGGCAGGGAATTACAATTCACCCCTCCACTTT. It translates to CSARSAGNYNSPLHF.

This clonotype came up many times. V is TRBV4-3 and J is TRBJ1-2, with D possibly being TRBD1 (5 bases). V lost 0 bases, J lost 2 bases, and 7 bases lay in between. CDR1 LGHNA and CDR2 YSLEER come from the germline V gene. The CDR3 length is 14 residues. Here the CDR3 reads CASSQDWGNYGYTF. CDR3 coding DNA: TGCGCCAGCAGCCAAGATTGGGGGAACTATGGCTACACCTTC.

At least ten counts were recorded for this clonotype. This rearrangement joins TRBV20-1 to TRBJ1-4; unclear D gene. Trimming removed 1 base at V and 4 bases at J, with 16 bases between. The germline V gene encodes CDR1 DFQATT and CDR2 SNEGSKA (reference sequence). The CDR3 is 16 residues long. This CDR3 reads CSARVGGRGFNEKLFF. The CDR3, as DNA: TGCAGTGCTAGAGTGGGTGGGAGAGGTTTTAATGAAAAACTGTTTTTT.

This clonotype was seen a handful of times. CDR3: CASSLQANEKLFF. In nucleotides, the CDR3 is TGCGCCAGCAGCTTACAGGCTAATGAAAAACTGTTTTTT. This sequence joins TRBV5-1 and TRBJ1-4; the D gene is possibly TRBD1 (5 bases). The germline gives CDR1 SGHRS, CDR2 YFSETQ. The V gene lost 2 bases and the J gene lost 3 bases, with 5 bases spanning the gap. The CDR3 is 13 amino acids.

In this sample, this clonotype turned up a few times. The rearrangement joins TRBV7-9 to TRBJ2-1; no clear D. This CDR3 region has 13 residues. Trimming stripped 3 bases from V and 9 bases from J, with 12 bases between. Germline V gives CDR1 SEHNR, CDR2 FQNEAQ (reference sequence). CDR3 protein: CASSFTIAFEQFF. The CDR3 DNA follows: TGTGCCAGCAGCTTCACCATAGCTTTTGAGCAGTTCTTC. Looking up the rest from reference TRBV7-9 and TRBJ2-1 gives the full variable domain: DTGVSQNPRHKITKRGQNVTFRCDPISEHNRLYWYRQTLGQGPEFLTYFQNEAQLEKSRLLSDRFSAERPKGSFSTLEIQRTEQGDSAMYLCASSFTIAFEQFFGPGTRLTVL.

This clonotype was picked up a small number of times. The chain employs TRBV5-6 and TRBJ1-1, with D perhaps TRBD1 (6 bases). The CDR3 covers 18 residues. The V end was cut by 6 bases, the J end by 7 bases, with 31 bases between. Germline lookup yields CDR1 SGHDT and CDR2 YYEEEE. The CDR3 loop reads CASTLTQTNRVIIGEAFF. CDR3 DNA: TGTGCCAGCACCTTAACGCAGACGAACAGGGTTATAATCGGTGAAGCTTTCTTT.

This clonotype was seen repeatedly, ten times or more. V and J are TRBV29-1 and TRBJ2-5; 7 bases are shared with TRBD2. The V and J ends lost 7 bases and 5 bases, in that order; junction bases with no gene match: 4. Per germline, CDR1 SQVTM and CDR2 ANQGSEA. CDR3 length: 11 amino acids. The CDR3 sequence: CSGGGEETQYF. The DNA of the CDR3 is TGCAGCGGGGGGGGTGAGGAGACCCAGTACTTC.

The V call is TRBV6-5, the J call TRBJ1-2, with D tentatively TRBD1 (5 bases). The CDR3 is made up of 14 amino acids. Trimming left V 0 bases short and J 7 bases short, with 12 bases between. From germline, CDR1 is MNHEY and CDR2 SVGAGI. DNA of the CDR3: TGTGCCAGCAGTTACTCCGAGGGGCAAGGTGGCTACACCTTC. Amino acids: CASSYSEGQGGYTF.

This clonotype was counted ten times or more. V and J are TRBV7-3 and TRBJ1-6; the D gene is possibly TRBD1 (5 bases). Germline assignment: CDR1 SGHTA and CDR2 FQGTGA. The CDR3 is made up of 14 amino acids. The V end lost 1 base, the J end lost 7 bases, and 8 bases lay between the germline ends. The CDR3 protein is CASSLIGGNSPLHF. CDR3 bases: TGTGCCAGCAGCTTAATTGGGGGAAATTCACCCCTCCACTTT.

This clonotype was seen many times. V is TRBV5-1 and J is TRBJ2-2; 9 bases are shared with TRBD2. J was trimmed by 1 base and V by 7 bases; bases with no gene match: 5. The CDR3 totals 15 residues. Germline assignment: CDR1 SGHRS and CDR2 YFSETQ. The CDR3 region is CASRLAEQNTGELFF. The DNA for the CDR3 is TGCGCCAGCCGACTAGCGGAACAGAACACCGGGGAGCTGTTTTTT.

This clonotype was observed once. The V call is TRBV11-2, the J call TRBJ2-2; possibly TRBD1 for D (6 bases). Germline CDR1 SGHAT, CDR2 FQNNGV. The CDR3 contains 11 residues. V lost 10 bases and J 8 bases, leaving 11 bases between the germline ends. The CDR3 coding sequence is TGTGCCACCCTGGGGGCGGGGGAGCTGTTTTTT. Protein product: CATLGAGELFF.

The chain joins TRBV5-6 to TRBJ2-5, with D uncertain. Germline V gene data show CDR1 as SGHDT and CDR2 as YYEEEE. Between the trimmed V and J ends, which lost 4 bases and 2 bases, there was a span of 15 bases. The CDR3 has 15 amino acids. The CDR3 here is CASSAERNIQETQYF. The CDR3 DNA sequence: TGTGCCAGCAGCGCCGAGAGGAATATACAAGAGACCCAGTACTTC.

V and J are TRBV12-3 or TRBV12-4 and TRBJ1-4; no firm D call. The CDR3 covers 12 residues. Trimming removed 5 bases at V and 5 bases at J, with 6 bases between. CDR3 DNA: TGTGCCAGCAGTGACTCGAATGAAAAACTGTTTTTT. Protein product: CASSDSNEKLFF.

This clonotype was seen a few times. This CDR3 is CASSLGGGKVNQPQHF. CDR3 nucleotide sequence: TGTGCCAGCAGCTTAGGCGGAGGGAAGGTCAATCAGCCCCAGCATTTT. The rearrangement links TRBV7-9 to TRBJ1-5; D gene uncertain. Germline V gene data show CDR1 as SEHNR and CDR2 as FQNEAQ (reference sequence). Trimming took 1 base from V and 3 from J, leaving 13 bases between them. This CDR3 is built from 16 residues.

There are many counts of this clonotype. The chain has TRBV4-3 and TRBJ1-5; D not certain. Trimming shortened V by 0 bases and J by 1 base, and 13 bases separated the two germline ends. The CDR3 spans 17 residues. Per germline, CDR1 LGHNA and CDR2 YSLEER. The CDR3 DNA follows: TGCGCCAGCAGCCAAGACTATCGGGGAGGGAGCAATCAGCCCCAGCATTTT. Amino acid sequence: CASSQDYRGGSNQPQHF.